The present T cell receptor beta chain was sequenced within a study of graft-versus-host responses after intestinal transplantation. The overall study: Recipients across the board were started on anti-thymocyte globulin induction, then kept on tacrolimus and steroids for about three years.

V lost 5 bases and J 7 bases, leaving 15 bases between the germline ends. This CDR3 has 14 amino acids. CDR1 and CDR2 from the germline V gene are SGHTA and FQGNSA. This table comes from immunoSEQ multiplex PCR, and its TCRdb copy is limited to in-frame clones, with some not included. The sample yields tens of thousands of clones, roughly 92% seen once. This clonotype originated in a human patient who received an intestinal transplant, so some T cells may come from the graft donor. The chain employs TRBV7-2 and TRBJ2-1; D is uncertain. The sequences come from bone marrow, collected 734 days after intestinal transplantation. CDR3 sequence: CASSSRAAWNEQFF. The CDR3 nucleotides read TGTGCCAGCAGCAGCCGGGCCGCGTGGAATGAGCAGTTCTTC. Filled out from reference TRBV7-2 and TRBJ2-1, the complete variable domain reads GAGVSQSPSNKVTEKGKDVELRCDPISGHTALYWYRQSLGQGLEFLIYFQGNSAPDKSGLPSDRFSAERTGGSVSTLTIQRTQQEDSAVYLCASSSRAAWNEQFFGPGTRLTVL.